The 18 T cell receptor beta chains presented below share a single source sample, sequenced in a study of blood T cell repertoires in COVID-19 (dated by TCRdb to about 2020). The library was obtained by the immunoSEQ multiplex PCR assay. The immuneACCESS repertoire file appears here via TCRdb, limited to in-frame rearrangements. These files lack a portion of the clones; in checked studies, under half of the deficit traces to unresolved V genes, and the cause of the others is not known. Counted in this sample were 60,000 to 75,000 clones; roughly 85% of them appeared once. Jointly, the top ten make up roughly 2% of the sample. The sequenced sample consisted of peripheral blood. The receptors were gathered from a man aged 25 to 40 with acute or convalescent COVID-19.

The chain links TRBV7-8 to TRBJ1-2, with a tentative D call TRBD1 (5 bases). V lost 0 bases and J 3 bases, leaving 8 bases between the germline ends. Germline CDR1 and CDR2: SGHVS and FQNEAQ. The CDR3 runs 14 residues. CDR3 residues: CASSLAARDYGYTF. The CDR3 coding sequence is TGTGCCAGCAGCTTAGCAGCCAGGGACTATGGCTACACCTTC.

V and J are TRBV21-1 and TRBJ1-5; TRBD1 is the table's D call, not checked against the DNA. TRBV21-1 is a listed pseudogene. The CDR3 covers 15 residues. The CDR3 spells CASSKADSSNQPQHF. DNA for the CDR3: TGTGCCAGCAGCAAAGCCGACAGCAGCAATCAGCCCCAGCATTTT.

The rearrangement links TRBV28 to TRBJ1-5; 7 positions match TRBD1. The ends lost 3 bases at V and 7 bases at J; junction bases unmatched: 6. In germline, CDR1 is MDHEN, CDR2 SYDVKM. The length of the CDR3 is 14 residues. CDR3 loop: CASSFGQVLQPQHF. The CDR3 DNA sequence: TGTGCCAGCAGTTTCGGACAGGTCTTGCAGCCCCAGCATTTT.

The CDR3 spells CATSELAGTQYF. CDR3 bases: TGTGCCACCAGTGAACTAGCGGGTACGCAGTATTTT. The chain carries TRBV24-1 and TRBJ2-3; 9 bases align to TRBD2. The CDR3 covers 12 residues. Losses at the gene ends were 4 bases for V and 8 bases for J; bases not matched to a gene: 0. CDR1 and CDR2 (germline): KGHDR, SFDVKD.

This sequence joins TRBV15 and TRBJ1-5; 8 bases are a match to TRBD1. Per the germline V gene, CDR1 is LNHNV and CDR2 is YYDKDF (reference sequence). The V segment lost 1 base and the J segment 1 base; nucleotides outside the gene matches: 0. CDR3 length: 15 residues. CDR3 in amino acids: CATSRGTGSNQPQHF. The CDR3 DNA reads TGTGCCACCAGCAGAGGGACAGGGAGCAATCAGCCCCAGCATTTT.

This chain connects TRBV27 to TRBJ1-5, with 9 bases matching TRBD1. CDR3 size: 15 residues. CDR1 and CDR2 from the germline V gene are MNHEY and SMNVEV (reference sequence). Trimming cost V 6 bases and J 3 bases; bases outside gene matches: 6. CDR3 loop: CASRRTGVPNQPQHF. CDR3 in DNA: TGTGCCAGCAGACGGACAGGGGTCCCCAATCAGCCCCAGCATTTT.

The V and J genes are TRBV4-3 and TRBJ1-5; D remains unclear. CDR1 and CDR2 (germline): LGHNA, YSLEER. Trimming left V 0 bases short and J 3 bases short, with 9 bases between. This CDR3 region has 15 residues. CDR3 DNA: TGCGCCAGCAGCCAAGAAGCGGAGTACAATCAGCCCCAGCATTTT. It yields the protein CASSQEAEYNQPQHF.

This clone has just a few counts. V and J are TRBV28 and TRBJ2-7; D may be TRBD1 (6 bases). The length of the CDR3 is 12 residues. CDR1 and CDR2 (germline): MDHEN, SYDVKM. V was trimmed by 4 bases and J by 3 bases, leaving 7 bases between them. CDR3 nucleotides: TGTGCCAGCAGTTCAGGGGACTACGAGCAGTACGTC. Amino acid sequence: CASSSGDYEQYV.

The CDR3 DNA follows: TGCAGCGTTCTAGGGGGACCCTCAACTAATGAAAAACTGTTTTTT. It yields the protein CSVLGGPSTNEKLFF. The rearrangement joins TRBV29-1 to TRBJ1-4, with TRBD1 as a possible D gene (6 bases). There are 15 residues in the CDR3. The germline CDR1 and CDR2 sequences are SQVTM and ANQGSEA. Between the trimmed V and J ends, which lost 5 bases and 0 bases, there was a span of 13 bases. Full variable domain (rest looked up from reference TRBV29-1 and TRBJ1-4): SAVISQKPSRDICQRGTSLTIQCQVDSQVTMMFWYRQQPGQSLTLIATANQGSEATYESGFVIDKFPISRPNLTFSTLTVSNMSPEDSSIYLCSVLGGPSTNEKLFFGSGTQLSVL.

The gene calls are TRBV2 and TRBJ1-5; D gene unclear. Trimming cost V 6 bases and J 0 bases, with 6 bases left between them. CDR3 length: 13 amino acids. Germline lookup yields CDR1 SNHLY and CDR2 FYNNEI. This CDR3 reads CASRRISNQPQHF. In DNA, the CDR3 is TGTGCCAGCAGGCGGATTAGCAATCAGCCCCAGCATTTT.

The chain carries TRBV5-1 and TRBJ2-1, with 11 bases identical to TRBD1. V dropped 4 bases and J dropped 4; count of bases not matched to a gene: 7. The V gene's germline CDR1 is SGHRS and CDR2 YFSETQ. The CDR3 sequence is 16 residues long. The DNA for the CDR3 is TGCGCCAGCAGCAACCGGGACAGGGGGTTGTACAATGAGCAGTTCTTC. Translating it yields CASSNRDRGLYNEQFF.

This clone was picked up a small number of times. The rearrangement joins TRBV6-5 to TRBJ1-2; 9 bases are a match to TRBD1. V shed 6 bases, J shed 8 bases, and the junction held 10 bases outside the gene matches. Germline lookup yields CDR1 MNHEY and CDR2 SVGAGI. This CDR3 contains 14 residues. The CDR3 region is CASSPGQGPGGYTF. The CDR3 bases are TGTGCCAGCAGCCCGGGACAGGGTCCCGGCGGCTACACCTTC.

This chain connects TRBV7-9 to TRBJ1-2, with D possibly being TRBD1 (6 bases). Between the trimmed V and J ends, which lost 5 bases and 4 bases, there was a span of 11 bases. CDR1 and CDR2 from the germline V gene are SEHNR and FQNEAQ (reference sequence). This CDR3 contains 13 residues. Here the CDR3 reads CASSLTGTYGYTF. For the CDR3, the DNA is TGTGCCAGCAGCCTCACAGGGACCTATGGCTACACCTTC. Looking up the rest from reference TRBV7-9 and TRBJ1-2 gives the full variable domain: DTGVSQNPRHKITKRGQNVTFRCDPISEHNRLYWYRQTLGQGPEFLTYFQNEAQLEKSRLLSDRFSAERPKGSFSTLEIQRTEQGDSAMYLCASSLTGTYGYTFGSGTRLTVV.

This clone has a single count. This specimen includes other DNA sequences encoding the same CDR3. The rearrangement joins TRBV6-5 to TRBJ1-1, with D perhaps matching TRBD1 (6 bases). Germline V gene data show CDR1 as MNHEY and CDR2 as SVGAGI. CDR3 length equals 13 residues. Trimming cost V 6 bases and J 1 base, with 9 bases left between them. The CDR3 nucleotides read TGTGCCAGCAGCCTACAGGGGAACACTGAAGCTTTCTTT. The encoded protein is CASSLQGNTEAFF.

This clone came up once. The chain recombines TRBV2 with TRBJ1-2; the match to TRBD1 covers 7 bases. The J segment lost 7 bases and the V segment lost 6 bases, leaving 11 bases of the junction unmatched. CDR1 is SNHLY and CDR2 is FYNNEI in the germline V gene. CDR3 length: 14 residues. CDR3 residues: CASRLTGTSGGYTF. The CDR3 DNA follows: TGTGCCAGCAGGTTGACAGGGACTAGCGGTGGCTACACCTTC. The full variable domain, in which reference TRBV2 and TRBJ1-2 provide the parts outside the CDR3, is EPEVTQTPSHQVTQMGQEVILRCVPISNHLYFYWYRQILGQKVEFLVSFYNNEISEKSEIFDDQFSVERPDGSNFTLKIRSTKLEDSAMYFCASRLTGTSGGYTFGSGTRLTVV.

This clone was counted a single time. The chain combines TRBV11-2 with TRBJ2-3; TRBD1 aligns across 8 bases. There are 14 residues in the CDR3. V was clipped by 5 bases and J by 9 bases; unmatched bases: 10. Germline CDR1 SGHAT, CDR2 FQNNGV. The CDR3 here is CASSRSYRTGTQYF. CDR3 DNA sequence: TGTGCCAGCAGCAGATCCTATAGGACAGGGACGCAGTATTTT.

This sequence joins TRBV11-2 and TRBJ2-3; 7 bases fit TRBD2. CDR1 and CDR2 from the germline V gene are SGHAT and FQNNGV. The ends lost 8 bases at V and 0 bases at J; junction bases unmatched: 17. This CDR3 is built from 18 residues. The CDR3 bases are TGTGCCAGCTCAGCTTCGGGGCGGACTAGTTCAAGCACAGATACGCAGTATTTT. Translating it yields CASSASGRTSSSTDTQYF.

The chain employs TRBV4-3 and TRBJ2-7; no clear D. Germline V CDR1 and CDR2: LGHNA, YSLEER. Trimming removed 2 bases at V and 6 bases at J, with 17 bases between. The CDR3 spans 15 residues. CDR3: CASSQRALQAGEQYF. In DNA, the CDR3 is TGCGCCAGCAGCCAAAGAGCATTGCAGGCCGGCGAGCAGTACTTC.